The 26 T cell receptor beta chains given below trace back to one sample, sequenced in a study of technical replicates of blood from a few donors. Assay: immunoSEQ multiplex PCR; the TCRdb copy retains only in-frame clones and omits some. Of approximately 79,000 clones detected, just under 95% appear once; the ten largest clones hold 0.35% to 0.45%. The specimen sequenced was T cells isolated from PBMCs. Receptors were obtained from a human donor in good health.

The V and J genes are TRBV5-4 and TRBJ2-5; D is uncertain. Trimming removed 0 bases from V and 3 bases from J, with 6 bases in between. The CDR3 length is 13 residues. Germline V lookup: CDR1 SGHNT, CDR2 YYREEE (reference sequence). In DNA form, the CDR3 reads TGTGCCAGCAGCTTGGCCCGGGAAGAGACCCAGTACTTC. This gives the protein CASSLAREETQYF.

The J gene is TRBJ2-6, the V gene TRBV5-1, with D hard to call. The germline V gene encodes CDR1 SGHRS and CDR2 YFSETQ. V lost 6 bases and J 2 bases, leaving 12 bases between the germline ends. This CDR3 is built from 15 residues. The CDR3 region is CASTPRWAGANVLTF. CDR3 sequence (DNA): TGCGCCAGCACCCCGAGGTGGGCTGGGGCCAACGTCCTGACTTTC.

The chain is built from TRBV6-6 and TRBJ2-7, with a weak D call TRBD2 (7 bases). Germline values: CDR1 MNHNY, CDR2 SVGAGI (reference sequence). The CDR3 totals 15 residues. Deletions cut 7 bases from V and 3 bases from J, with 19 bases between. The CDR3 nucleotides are TGTGCCAGCACCCCGACTAGCCAGGGGCTCTACGAGCAGTACTTC. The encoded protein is CASTPTSQGLYEQYF.

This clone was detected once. CDR3 sequence: CAISVLAGAYEQYF. The DNA for the CDR3 is TGTGCCATCAGCGTACTAGCGGGGGCCTACGAGCAGTACTTC. This rearrangement joins TRBV10-3 to TRBJ2-7, with TRBD2 matching 11 bases. J lost 2 bases, V lost 6 bases, and 3 bases had no gene match. The CDR3 spans 14 residues. Germline loops: CDR1 ENHRY, CDR2 SYGVKD.

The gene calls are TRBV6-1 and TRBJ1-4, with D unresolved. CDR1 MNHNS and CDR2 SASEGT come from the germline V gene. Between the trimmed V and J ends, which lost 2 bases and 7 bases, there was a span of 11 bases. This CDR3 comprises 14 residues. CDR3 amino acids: CASSEPHGGEKLFF. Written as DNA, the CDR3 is TGTGCCAGCAGTGAACCTCACGGAGGTGAAAAACTGTTTTTT.

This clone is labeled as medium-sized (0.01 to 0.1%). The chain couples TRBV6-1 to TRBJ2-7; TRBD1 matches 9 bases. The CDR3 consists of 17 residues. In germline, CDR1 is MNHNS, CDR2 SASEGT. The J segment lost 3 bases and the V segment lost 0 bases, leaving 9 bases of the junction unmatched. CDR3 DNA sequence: TGTGCCAGCAGTGAAGCGAGGGGGGGGACAGGGCTCTACGAGCAGTACTTC. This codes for CASSEARGGTGLYEQYF.

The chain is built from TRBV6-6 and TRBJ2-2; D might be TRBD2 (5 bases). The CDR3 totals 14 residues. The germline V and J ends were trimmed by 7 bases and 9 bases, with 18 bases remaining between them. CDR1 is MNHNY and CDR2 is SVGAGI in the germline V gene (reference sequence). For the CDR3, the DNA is TGTGCCAGCATAGGGAGCGGAGGACGCCGGGAGCTGTTTTTT. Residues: CASIGSGGRRELFF.

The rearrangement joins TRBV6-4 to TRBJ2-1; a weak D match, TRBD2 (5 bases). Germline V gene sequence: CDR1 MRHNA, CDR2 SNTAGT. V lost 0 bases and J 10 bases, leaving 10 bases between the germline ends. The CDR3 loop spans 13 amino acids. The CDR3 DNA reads TGTGCCAGCAGTGACTCGATCGGGGTGGAGCAGTTCTTC. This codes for CASSDSIGVEQFF.

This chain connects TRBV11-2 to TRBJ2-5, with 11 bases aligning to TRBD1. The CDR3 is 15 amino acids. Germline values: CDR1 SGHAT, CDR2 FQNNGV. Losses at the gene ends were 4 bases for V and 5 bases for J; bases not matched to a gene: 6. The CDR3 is CASSSWTGGLETQYF. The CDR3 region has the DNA TGTGCCAGCAGCTCCTGGACAGGGGGCTTGGAGACCCAGTACTTC.

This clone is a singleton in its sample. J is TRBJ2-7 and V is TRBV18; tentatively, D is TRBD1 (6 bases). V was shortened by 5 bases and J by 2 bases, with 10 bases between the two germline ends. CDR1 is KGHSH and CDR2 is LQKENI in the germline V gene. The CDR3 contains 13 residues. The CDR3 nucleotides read TGTGCCAGCTCAGACAGGCAAGCCTACGAGCAGTACTTC. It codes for CASSDRQAYEQYF.

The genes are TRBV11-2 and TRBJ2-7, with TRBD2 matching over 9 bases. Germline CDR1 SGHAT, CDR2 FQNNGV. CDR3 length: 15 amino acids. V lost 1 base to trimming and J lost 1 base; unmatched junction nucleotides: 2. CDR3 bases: TGTGCCAGCAGCTTAGTTAGCGGGAGTTCCTACGAGCAGTACTTC. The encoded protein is CASSLVSGSSYEQYF.

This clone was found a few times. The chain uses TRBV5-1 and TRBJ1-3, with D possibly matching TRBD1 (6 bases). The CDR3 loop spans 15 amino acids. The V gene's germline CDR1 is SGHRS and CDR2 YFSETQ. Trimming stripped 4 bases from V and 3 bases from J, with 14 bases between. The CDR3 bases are TGCGCCAGCAGCCCGCGGACAGAACGTGGAAACACCATATATTTT. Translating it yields CASSPRTERGNTIYF.

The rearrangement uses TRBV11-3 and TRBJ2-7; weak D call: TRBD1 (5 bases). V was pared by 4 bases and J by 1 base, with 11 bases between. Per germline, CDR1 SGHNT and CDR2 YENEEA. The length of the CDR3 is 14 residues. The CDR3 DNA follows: TGTGCCAGCAGCTCGTTGACAGATTCCTACGAGCAGTACTTC. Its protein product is CASSSLTDSYEQYF.

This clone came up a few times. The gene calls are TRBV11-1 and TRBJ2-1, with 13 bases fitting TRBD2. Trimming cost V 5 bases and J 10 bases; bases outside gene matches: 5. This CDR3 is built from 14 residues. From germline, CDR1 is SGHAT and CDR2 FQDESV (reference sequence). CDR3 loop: CASSRTSGRGEQFF. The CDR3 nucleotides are TGTGCCAGCAGCCGGACTAGCGGGAGAGGCGAGCAGTTCTTC.

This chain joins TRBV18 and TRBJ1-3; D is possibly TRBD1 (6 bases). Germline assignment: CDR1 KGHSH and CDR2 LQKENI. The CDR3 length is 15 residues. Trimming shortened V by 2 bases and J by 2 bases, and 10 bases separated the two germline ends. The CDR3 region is CASSPNRETGNTIYF. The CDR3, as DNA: TGTGCCAGCTCACCAAACAGGGAAACTGGAAACACCATATATTTT.

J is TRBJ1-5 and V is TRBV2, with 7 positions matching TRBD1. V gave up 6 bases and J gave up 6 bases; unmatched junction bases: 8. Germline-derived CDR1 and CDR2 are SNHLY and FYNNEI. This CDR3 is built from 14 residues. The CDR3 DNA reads TGTGCCAGCAGCGTCACGGGACAGTCTCAGCCCCAGCATTTT. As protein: CASSVTGQSQPQHF.

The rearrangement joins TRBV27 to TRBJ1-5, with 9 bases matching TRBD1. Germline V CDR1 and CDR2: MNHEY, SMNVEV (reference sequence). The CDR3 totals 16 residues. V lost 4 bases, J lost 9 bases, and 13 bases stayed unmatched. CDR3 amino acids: CASSSRAGTGSGPQHF. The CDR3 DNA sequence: TGTGCCAGCAGTTCTAGAGCCGGGACAGGGTCCGGGCCCCAGCATTTT.

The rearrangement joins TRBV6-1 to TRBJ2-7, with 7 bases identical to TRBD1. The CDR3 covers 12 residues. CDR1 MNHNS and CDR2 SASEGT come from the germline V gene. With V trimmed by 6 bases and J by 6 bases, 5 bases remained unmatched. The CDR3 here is CASSRGQVEQYF. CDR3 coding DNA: TGTGCCAGCAGCCGCGGACAGGTCGAGCAGTACTTC.

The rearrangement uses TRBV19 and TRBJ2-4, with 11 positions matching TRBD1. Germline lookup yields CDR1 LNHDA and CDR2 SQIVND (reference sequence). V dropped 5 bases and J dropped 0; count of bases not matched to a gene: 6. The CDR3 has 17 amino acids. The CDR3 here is CASSPGTGGLAKNIQYF. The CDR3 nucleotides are TGTGCCAGTAGTCCCGGGACAGGGGGGTTAGCCAAAAACATTCAGTACTTC.

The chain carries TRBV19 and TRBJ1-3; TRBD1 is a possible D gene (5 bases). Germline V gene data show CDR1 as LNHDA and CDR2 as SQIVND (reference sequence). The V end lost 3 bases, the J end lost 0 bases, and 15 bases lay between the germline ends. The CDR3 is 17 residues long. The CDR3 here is CASSIQPAGGSGNTIYF. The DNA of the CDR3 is TGTGCCAGTAGTATTCAGCCTGCGGGGGGCTCTGGAAACACCATATATTTT.

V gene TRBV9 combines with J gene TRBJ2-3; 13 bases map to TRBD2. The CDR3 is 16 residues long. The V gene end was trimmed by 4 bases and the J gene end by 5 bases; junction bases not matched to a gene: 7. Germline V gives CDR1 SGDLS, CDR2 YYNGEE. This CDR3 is CASSPRLAGGRDTQYF. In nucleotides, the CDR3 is TGTGCCAGCAGCCCCCGACTAGCGGGAGGTCGAGATACGCAGTATTTT.

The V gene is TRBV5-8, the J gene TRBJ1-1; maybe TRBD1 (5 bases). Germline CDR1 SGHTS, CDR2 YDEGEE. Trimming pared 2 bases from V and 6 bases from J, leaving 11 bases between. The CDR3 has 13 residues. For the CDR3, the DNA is TGTGCCAGCAGCTTCCAGGGTGGGGCTGAAGCTTTCTTT. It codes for CASSFQGGAEAFF.

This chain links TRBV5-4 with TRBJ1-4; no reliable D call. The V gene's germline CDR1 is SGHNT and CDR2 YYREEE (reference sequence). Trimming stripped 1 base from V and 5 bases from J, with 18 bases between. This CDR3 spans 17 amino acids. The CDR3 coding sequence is TGTGCCAGCAGCTTGTATCCCCTCGGAGGGTACAATGAAAAACTGTTTTTT. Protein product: CASSLYPLGGYNEKLFF.

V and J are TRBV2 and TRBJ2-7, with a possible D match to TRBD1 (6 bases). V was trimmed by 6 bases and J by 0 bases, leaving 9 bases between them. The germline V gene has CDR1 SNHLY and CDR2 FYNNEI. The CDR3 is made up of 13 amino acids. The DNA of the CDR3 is TGTGCCAGCAGGGGGGCAGGCTCCTACGAGCAGTACTTC. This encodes CASRGAGSYEQYF.

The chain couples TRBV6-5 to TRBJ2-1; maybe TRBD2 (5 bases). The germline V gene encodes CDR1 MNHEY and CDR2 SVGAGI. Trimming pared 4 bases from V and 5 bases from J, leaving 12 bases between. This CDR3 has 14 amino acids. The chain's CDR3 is CASSSGGSHNEQFF. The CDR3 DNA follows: TGTGCCAGCAGTTCAGGTGGGAGTCACAATGAGCAGTTCTTC.

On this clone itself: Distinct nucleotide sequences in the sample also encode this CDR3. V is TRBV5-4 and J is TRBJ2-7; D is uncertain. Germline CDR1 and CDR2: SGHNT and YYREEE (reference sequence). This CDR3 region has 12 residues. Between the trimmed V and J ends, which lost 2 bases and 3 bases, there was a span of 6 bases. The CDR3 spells CASSFSSYEQYF. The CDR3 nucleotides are TGTGCCAGCAGCTTCTCGAGCTACGAGCAGTACTTC.